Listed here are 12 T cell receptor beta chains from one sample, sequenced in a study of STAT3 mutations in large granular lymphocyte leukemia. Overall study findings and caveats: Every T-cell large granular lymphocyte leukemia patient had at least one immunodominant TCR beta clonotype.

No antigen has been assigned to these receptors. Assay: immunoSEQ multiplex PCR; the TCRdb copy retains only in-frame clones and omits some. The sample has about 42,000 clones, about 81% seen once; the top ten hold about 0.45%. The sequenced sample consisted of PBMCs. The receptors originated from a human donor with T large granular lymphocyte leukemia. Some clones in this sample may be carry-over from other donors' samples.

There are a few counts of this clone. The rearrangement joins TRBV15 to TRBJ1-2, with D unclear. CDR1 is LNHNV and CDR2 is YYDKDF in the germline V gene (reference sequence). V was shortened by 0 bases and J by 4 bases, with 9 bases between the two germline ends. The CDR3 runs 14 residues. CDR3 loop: CATSREGSFYGYTF. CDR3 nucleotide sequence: TGTGCCACCAGCAGAGAAGGGTCCTTCTATGGCTACACCTTC.

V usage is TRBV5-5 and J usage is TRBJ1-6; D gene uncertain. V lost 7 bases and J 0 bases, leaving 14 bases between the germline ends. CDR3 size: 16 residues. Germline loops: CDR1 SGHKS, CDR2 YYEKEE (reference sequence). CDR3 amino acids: CASRPAWGSYNSPLHF. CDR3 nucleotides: TGTGCCAGCCGACCCGCCTGGGGCTCCTATAATTCACCCCTCCACTTT.

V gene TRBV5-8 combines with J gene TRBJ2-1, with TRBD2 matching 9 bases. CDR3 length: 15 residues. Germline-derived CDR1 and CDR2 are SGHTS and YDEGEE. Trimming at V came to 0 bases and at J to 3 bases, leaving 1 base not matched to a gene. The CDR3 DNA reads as TGTGCCAGCAGCTTGGCGCGGGGGGGCTACAATGAGCAGTTCTTC. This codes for CASSLARGGYNEQFF.

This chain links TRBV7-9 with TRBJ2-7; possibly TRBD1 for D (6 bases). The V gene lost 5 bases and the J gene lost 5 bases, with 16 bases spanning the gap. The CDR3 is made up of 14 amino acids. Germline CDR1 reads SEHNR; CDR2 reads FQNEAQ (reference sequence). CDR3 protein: CASSVTVQGNEQYF. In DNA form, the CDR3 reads TGTGCCAGCAGCGTGACAGTTCAGGGGAACGAGCAGTACTTC.

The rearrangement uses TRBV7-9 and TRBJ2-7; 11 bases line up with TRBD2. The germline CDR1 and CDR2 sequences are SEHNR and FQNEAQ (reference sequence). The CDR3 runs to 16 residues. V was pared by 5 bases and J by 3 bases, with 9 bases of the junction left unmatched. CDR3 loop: CASSPQLGLAVYEQYF. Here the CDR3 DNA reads TGTGCCAGCAGCCCACAGCTGGGACTAGCGGTCTACGAGCAGTACTTC. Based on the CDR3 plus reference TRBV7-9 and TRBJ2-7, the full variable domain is DTGVSQNPRHKITKRGQNVTFRCDPISEHNRLYWYRQTLGQGPEFLTYFQNEAQLEKSRLLSDRFSAERPKGSFSTLEIQRTEQGDSAMYLCASSPQLGLAVYEQYFGPGTRLTVT.

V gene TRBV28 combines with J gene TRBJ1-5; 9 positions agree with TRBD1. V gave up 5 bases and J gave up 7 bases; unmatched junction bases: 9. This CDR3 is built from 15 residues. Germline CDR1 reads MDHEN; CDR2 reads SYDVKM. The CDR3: CASSHAQGAGQPQHF. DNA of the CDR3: TGTGCCAGCAGTCATGCACAGGGGGCGGGCCAGCCCCAGCATTTT.

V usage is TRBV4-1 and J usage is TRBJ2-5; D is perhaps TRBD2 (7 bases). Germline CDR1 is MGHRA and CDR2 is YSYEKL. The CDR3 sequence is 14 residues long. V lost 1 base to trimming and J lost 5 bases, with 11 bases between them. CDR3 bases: TGCGCCAGCAGCCAAGGGACTAGGGGGGAGACCCAGTACTTC. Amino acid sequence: CASSQGTRGETQYF.

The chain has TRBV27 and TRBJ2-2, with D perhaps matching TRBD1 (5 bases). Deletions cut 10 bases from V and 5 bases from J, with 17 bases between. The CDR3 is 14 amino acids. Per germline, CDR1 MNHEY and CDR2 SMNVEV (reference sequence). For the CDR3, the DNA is TGTGCCACAGGGCAGGATTTGGCTACCGGGGAGCTGTTTTTT. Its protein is CATGQDLATGELFF.

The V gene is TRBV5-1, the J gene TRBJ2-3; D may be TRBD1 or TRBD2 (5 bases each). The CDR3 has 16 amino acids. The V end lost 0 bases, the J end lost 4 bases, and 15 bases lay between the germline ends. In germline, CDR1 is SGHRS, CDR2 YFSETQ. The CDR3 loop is CASSLGAGRTADTQYF. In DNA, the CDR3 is TGCGCCAGCAGCTTGGGGGCAGGGAGAACAGCAGATACGCAGTATTTT.

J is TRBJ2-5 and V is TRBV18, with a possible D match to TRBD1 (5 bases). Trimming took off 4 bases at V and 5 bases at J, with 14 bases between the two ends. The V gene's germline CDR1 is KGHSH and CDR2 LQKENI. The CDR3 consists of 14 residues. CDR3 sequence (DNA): TGTGCCAGCTCACTAGCAGGGTTTTCGGAGACCCAGTACTTC. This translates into CASSLAGFSETQYF.

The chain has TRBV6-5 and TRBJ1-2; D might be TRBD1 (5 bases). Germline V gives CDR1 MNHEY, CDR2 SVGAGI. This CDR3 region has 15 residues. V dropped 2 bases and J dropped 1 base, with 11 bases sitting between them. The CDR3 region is CASSYRGGVNYGYTF. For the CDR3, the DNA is TGTGCCAGCAGTTACAGGGGTGGGGTTAACTATGGCTACACCTTC.

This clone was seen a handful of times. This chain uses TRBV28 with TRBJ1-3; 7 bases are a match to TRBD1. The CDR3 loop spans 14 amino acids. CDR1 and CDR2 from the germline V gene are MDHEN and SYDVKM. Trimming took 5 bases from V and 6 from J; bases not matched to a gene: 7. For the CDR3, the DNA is TGTGCCAGCAGTCCCGGGACAGATGAAAACACCATATATTTT. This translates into CASSPGTDENTIYF. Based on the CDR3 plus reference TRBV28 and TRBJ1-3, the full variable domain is DVKVTQSSRYLVKRTGEKVFLECVQDMDHENMFWYRQDPGLGLRLIYFSYDVKMKEKGDIPEGYSVSREKKERFSLILESASTNQTSMYLCASSPGTDENTIYFGEGSWLTVV.